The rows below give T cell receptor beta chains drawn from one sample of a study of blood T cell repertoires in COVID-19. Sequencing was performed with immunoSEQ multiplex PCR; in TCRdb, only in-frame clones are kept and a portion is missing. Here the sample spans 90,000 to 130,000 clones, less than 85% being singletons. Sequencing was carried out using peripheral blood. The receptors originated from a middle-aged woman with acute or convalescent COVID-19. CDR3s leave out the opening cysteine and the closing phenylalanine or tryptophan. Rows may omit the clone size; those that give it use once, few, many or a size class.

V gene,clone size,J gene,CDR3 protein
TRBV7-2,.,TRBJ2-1,ASSLSGGHNEQF
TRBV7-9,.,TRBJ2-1,ASSSPRDRLNEQF
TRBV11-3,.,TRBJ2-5,ASSLGRTSGGGWQETQY
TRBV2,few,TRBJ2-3,ASSEESAGAGTDTQY
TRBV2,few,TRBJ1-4,ASSEGTGLDEKLF
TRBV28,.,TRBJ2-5,ALSGRRAGGETQY
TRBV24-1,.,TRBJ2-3,ATSGRTTQGTDTQY
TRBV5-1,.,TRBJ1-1,ASSSLTGDTEAF
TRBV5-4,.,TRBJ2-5,ASSLGEGRYQETQY
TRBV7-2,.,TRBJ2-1,ASSSTGGLSYNEQF
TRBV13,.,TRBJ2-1,ASSLYPTVNEQF
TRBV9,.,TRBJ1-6,ASSVSGDFSPLH
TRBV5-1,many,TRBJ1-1,ASSLLQENTEAF
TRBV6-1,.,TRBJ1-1,ASSEAKVATEAF
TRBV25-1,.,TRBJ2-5,ASSVSQETQY
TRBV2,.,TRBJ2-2,ASTSGRQTLTGELF
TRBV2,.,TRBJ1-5,ASKLTGQGNQPQH
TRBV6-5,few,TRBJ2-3,ASKAGGLDTQY
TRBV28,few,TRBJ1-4,ASSFRANEKLF
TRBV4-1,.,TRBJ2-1,ASSQEWQSYNEQF
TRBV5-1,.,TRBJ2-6,ASSLRDRGAGANVLT
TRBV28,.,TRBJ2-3,ASSARGRPTDTQY
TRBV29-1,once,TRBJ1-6,SVVVGANSPLH
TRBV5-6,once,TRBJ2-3,ASSPGGGATDTQY
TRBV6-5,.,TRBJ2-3,ASKVPGSTDTQY
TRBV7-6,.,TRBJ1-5,ASSLGGTEKPQH
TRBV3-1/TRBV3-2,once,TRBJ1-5,ASSPGPEGSNQPQH
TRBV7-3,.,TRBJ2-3,ASSLGLKTDTQY
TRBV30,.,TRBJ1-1,AWSVRGGEAF
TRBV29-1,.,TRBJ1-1,SVVGTGFLTEAF
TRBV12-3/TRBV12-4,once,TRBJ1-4,ASSSTQGGKLF
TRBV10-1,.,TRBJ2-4,ASSEPDRAVAKNIQY
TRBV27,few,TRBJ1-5,ASSFTGGDQPQH
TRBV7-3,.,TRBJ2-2,ASSYPNGELF
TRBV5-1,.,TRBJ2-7,ASKQGYEQY
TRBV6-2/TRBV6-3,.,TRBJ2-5,ASSLLVLETQY
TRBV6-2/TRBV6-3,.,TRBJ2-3,ASSQTSDTQY
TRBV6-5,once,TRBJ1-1,ASSYSSSAAEAF
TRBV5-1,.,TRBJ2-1,ASSSTDRSQQF
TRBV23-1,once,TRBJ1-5,ASTTSPPTGDSNQPQH
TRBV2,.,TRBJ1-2,ASEVTLRGYT
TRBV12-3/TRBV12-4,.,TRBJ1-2,ASSWSTAYGYT
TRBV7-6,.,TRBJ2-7,ASSLSFGPGYEQY
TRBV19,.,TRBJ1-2,ASSIPADGLTT
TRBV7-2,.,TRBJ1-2,ASSLRDRGYGYT
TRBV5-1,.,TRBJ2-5,ASSRESGPPIETQY
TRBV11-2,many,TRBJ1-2,ASAPGHSNYGYT
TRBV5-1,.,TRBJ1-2,ASSYQGDDGYT
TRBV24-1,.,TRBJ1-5,ATQDSSNQPQH
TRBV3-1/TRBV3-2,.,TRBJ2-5,ASSPGLVETQY
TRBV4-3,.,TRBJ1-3,ASGELSSGNTIY
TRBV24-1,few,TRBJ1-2,ATSGQGSNYGYT
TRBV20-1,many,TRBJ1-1,SASAGGTNTEAF
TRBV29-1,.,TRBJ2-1,SGQRSGGAYNEQF
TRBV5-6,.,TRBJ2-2,ASSARDRASLFGTGELF
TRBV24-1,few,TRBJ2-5,ATSDTYRATQY